A selection of T cell receptor beta chains follows, all from one sample in a study of blood T cell repertoires in COVID-19. This table comes from immunoSEQ multiplex PCR, and its TCRdb copy is limited to in-frame clones, with some not included. Of about 88,000 clones listed, about nine tenths were seen once; the top ten hold 6.5% to 8%. Sequenced input: peripheral blood. These receptors all stem from a man in his late teens or twenties with COVID-19, enrolled during active disease. Both conserved end residues are part of each CDR3. The D gene is left open where the match is weak. Clone size is stated in some rows and not others, as once, few, many or a class when expanded.

clone_size j_call d_call v_call cdr3_nt cdr3_aa
NA TRBJ2-2 NA TRBV9 TGTGCCAGCAGCCCCCGGACAGTCAACACCGGGGAGCTGTTTTTT CASSPRTVNTGELFF
once TRBJ2-7 TRBD1 TRBV7-9 TGTGCCAGCAGCCCCACAGGGGCCCCTTTCTACGAGCAGTACTTC CASSPTGAPFYEQYF
NA TRBJ2-2 NA TRBV5-1 TGCGCCAGCAGCCCGCCAGGAGGACTCAGCGGGGAGCTGTTTTTT CASSPPGGLSGELFF
NA TRBJ2-1 TRBD2 TRBV7-3 TGTGCCAGCAGCTTAAGGCTAGCGGGAAGCAATGAGCAGTTCTTC CASSLRLAGSNEQFF
NA TRBJ2-1 TRBD2 TRBV28 TGTGCCAGCAGCGTTCCGGCTAGCGGGATCAATGAGCAGTTCTTC CASSVPASGINEQFF
NA TRBJ1-1 NA TRBV6-6 TGTGCCAGCAGCCTCTGGAGGACAGACCCCGAAGCTTTCTTT CASSLWRTDPEAFF
NA TRBJ2-1 TRBD1 TRBV7-9 TGTGCCAGCAGCTTTGGGACAGGGGGTCGGGAGCAGTTCTTC CASSFGTGGREQFF
NA TRBJ1-2 TRBD1 TRBV27 TGTGCCAGCAGTTTAAGCTCATCCGACAGGGGGCAAGGCTACACCTTC CASSLSSSDRGQGYTF
NA TRBJ2-7 TRBD1 TRBV5-1 TGCGCCAGCAGCGGGACAGGGGGCTTAACCTACGAGCAGTACTTC CASSGTGGLTYEQYF
NA TRBJ1-5 NA TRBV10-1 TGCGCCAGCAGTTCCCCCCGAGGGCCGGGACAGCCCCAGCATTTT CASSSPRGPGQPQHF
NA TRBJ2-2 NA TRBV5-1 TGCGCCAGCAGCTTCTCCGGGGAGCTGTTTTTT CASSFSGELFF
once TRBJ2-2 TRBD2 TRBV7-2 TGTGCCAGCACCGTAGCGGGAGGACTCACCGGGGAGCTGTTTTTT CASTVAGGLTGELFF
NA TRBJ2-5 NA TRBV19 TGTGCCAGTAGTATGCTAGGCGGACAAGAGACCCAGTACTTC CASSMLGGQETQYF
NA TRBJ2-7 TRBD1 TRBV6-5 TGTGCCAGCAGTTACTCGGGGACAGGGGCTGGGGAGCAGTACTTC CASSYSGTGAGEQYF
NA TRBJ1-1 NA TRBV19 TGTGCCAGTAGCTTGACAGGCTGGAACACTGAAGCTTTCTTT CASSLTGWNTEAFF
NA TRBJ2-3 TRBD2 TRBV19 TGTGCCAGTAGTGTACTAGCGGGAGTGGGCACAGATACGCAGTATTTT CASSVLAGVGTDTQYF
NA TRBJ2-7 TRBD1 TRBV18 TGTGCCAGCTCACCGGGGGCAGGGGGCTCCTACGAGCAGTACTTC CASSPGAGGSYEQYF
NA TRBJ2-6 NA TRBV7-8 TGTGCCAGCAGCCCTCCGGGGACAGGGGCCAACGTCCTGACTTTC CASSPPGTGANVLTF
NA TRBJ2-3 TRBD2 TRBV28 TGTGCCAGCAGTTTGGGAGCGGGAGTTGGAGATACGCAGTATTTT CASSLGAGVGDTQYF
NA TRBJ2-5 TRBD2 TRBV2 TGTGCCTCACCGAATGGGCCTAGCGGCCAAGAGACCCAGTACTTC CASPNGPSGQETQYF
NA TRBJ2-7 TRBD2 TRBV6-6 TGTGCCAGCAGTCCTAGGACTAGCGGGAGCCACGAGCAGTACTTC CASSPRTSGSHEQYF
NA TRBJ2-7 TRBD1 TRBV5-4 TGTGCCAGCAGCTCCCGGGACAGGGGCGGGTACGAGCAGTACTTC CASSSRDRGGYEQYF
NA TRBJ2-2 TRBD1 TRBV9 TGTGCCAGCAGCGCAGGACAGGGTTTAACCGGGGAGCTGTTTTTT CASSAGQGLTGELFF
NA TRBJ2-7 TRBD1 TRBV29-1 TGCAGCGTTGAAAAATCCGGGACAGGGGGCTTCGAGCAGTACTTC CSVEKSGTGGFEQYF
NA TRBJ2-7 TRBD2 TRBV28 TGTGCCAGCAGTTTTTCCTCCGGACTAGCGGAGAGCTCCTACGAGCAGTACTTC CASSFSSGLAESSYEQYF
NA TRBJ1-2 NA TRBV25-1 TGTGCCAGCAGTGAGGGGGCGGCCGGACGCTACACCTTC CASSEGAAGRYTF
NA TRBJ2-3 NA TRBV4-1 TGCGCCAGCAGCCGCCTCGGGACTCCGCAGGCTACGCAGTATTTT CASSRLGTPQATQYF
NA TRBJ1-5 NA TRBV28 TGTGCCACCTGCGGGGGGGAACCCATTCAGCCCCAGCATTTT CATCGGEPIQPQHF
few TRBJ2-2 NA TRBV30 TGTGCCTGGAGAAAACTAGCGAACACCGGGGAGCTGTTTTTT CAWRKLANTGELFF
NA TRBJ1-2 NA TRBV5-6 TGTGCCAGCAGCTTCCAGGGGTACTATGGCTACACCTTC CASSFQGYYGYTF